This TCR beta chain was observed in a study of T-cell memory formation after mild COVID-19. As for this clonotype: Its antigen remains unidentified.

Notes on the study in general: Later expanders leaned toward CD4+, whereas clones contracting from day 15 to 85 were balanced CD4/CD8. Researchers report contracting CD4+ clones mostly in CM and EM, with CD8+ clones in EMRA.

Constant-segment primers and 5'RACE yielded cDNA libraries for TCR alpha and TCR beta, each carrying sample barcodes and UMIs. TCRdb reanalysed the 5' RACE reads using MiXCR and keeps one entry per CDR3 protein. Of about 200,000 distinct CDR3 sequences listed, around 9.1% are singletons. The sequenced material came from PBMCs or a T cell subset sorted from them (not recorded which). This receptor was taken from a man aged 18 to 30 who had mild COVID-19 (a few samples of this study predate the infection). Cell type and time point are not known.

The CDR3 DNA sequence: TGTGCCAGCAGCTTATACCGACTAGCGATTGAGCAGTTCTTC. Translating gives CASSLYRLAIEQFF. The chain uses TRBV11-2 and TRBJ2-1; TRBD2 matches at 8 bases. The CDR3 consists of 14 residues. CDR1 is SGHAT and CDR2 is FQNNGV in the germline V gene. V lost 2 bases, J lost 9 bases, and 6 bases stayed unmatched. Filled out from reference TRBV11-2 and TRBJ2-1, the complete variable domain reads EAGVAQSPRYKIIEKRQSVAFWCNPISGHATLYWYQQILGQGPKLLIQFQNNGVVDDSQLPKDRFSAERLKGVDSTLKIQPAKLEDSAVYLCASSLYRLAIEQFFGPGTRLTVL.